The sequence of this TCR beta chain was determined in a study of blood T cell repertoires in COVID-19. The method was immunoSEQ multiplex PCR; TCRdb's version includes in-frame clones alone and lacks a portion of them. This sample has roughly 130,000 clones, with 80% to 85% found just once. The germline V gene has CDR1 KGHSH and CDR2 LQKENI. The CDR3 loop spans 15 amino acids. Trimming took 2 bases from V and 5 from J; bases not matched to a gene: 6. The V call is TRBV18, the J call TRBJ2-1; TRBD1 aligns across 7 bases. The clonotype originates from a man aged 35-49 years with acute COVID-19. Sequencing used PBMCs or T cells enriched from blood (not recorded which). The CDR3 region is CASSPTLGTDNEQFF. The DNA of the CDR3 is TGTGCCAGCTCACCAACACTAGGGACAGACAATGAGCAGTTCTTC.